The text below deals with one T cell receptor (beta chain). The target antigen is unknown. This sample was included in a study of early T cells in non-severe SARS-CoV-2 infection. Notes on the study in general: The study's VDJdb matching favored anti-spike CD8 responses and missed private and CD4 specificities.

In germline, CDR1 is SGHVS, CDR2 FQNEAQ. The CDR3 loop spans 14 amino acids. Deletions cut 5 bases from V and 3 bases from J, with 13 bases between. From the 5' RACE reads, TCRdb called clonotypes with MiXCR, one entry per CDR3 protein. In the table there are some 80,000 distinct CDR3 sequences, about 13% of which are singletons. The sequence was obtained from an adult who was a healthcare worker with PCR-confirmed SARS-CoV-2 infection or an uninfected control (not recorded which). Source material: whole blood. V is TRBV7-8 and J is TRBJ1-1; D call uncertain. This CDR3 reads CASSPRLGDTEAFF. CDR3 coding DNA: TGTGCCAGCAGCCCCCGACTTGGGGACACTGAAGCTTTCTTT.